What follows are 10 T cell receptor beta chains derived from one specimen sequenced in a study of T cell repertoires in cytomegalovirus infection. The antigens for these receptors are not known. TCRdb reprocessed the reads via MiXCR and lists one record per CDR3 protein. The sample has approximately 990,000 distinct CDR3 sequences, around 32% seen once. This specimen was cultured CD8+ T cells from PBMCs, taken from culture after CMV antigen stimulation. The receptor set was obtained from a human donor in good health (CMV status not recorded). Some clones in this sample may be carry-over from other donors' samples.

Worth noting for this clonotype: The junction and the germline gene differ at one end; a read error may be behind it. This chain's CDR3 is CATSGDRPSEAFF. CDR3 nucleotide sequence: TGTGCCACCAGCGGAGACAGGCCCTCTGAAGCTTTCTTT. The chain uses TRBV15 and TRBJ1-1; a possible D gene is TRBD1 (6 bases). This CDR3 is 13 amino acids long. CDR1 and CDR2 from the germline V gene are LNHNV and YYDKDF (reference sequence).

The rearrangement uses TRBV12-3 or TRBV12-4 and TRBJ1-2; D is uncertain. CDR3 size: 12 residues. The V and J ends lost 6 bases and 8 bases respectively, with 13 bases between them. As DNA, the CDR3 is TGTGCCAGCAGCCCGAACCTTTACGGCTACACCTTC. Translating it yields CASSPNLYGYTF.

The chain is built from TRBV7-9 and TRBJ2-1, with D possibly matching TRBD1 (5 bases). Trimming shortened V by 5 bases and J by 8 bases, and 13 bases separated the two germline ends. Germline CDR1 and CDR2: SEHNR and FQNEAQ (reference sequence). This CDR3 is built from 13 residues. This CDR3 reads CASSPQGLDEQFF. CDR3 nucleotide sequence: TGTGCCAGCAGCCCGCAGGGTCTCGATGAGCAGTTCTTC.

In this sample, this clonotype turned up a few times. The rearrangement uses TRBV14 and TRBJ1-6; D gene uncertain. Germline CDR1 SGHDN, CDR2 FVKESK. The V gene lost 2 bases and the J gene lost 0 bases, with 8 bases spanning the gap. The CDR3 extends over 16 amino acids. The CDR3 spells CASSQTPSSYNSPLHF. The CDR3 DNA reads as TGTGCCAGCAGCCAAACTCCGTCCTCCTATAATTCACCCCTCCACTTT.

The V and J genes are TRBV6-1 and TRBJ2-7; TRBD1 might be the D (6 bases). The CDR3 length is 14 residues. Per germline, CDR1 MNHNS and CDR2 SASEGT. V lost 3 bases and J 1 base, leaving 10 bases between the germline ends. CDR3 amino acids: CASSDGGSSYEQYF. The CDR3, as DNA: TGTGCCAGCAGTGATGGGGGCTCTTCCTACGAGCAGTACTTC.

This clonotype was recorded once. The CDR3 region is CASSPWLEGENTEAFF. Written as DNA, the CDR3 is TGTGCCAGCAGTCCTTGGTTGGAGGGCGAAAACACTGAAGCTTTCTTT. This chain joins TRBV28 and TRBJ1-1; no clear D. V lost 5 bases to trimming and J lost 2 bases, with 18 bases between them. The CDR3 runs 16 residues. Germline V lookup: CDR1 MDHEN, CDR2 SYDVKM.

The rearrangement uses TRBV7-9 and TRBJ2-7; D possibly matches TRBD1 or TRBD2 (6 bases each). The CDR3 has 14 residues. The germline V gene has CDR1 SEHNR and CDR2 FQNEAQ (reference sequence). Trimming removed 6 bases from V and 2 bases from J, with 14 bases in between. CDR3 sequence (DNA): TGTGCCAGCAGTCCTCCGGGGGACACCTACGAGCAGTACTTC. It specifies CASSPPGDTYEQYF. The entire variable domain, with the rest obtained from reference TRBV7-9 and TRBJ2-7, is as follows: DTGVSQNPRHKITKRGQNVTFRCDPISEHNRLYWYRQTLGQGPEFLTYFQNEAQLEKSRLLSDRFSAERPKGSFSTLEIQRTEQGDSAMYLCASSPPGDTYEQYFGPGTRLTVT.

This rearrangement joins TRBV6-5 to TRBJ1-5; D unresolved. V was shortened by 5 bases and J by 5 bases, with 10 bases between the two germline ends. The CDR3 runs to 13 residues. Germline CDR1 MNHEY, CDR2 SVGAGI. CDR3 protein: CASSQSLDQPQHF. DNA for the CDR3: TGTGCCAGCAGTCAGTCTTTGGATCAGCCCCAGCATTTT.

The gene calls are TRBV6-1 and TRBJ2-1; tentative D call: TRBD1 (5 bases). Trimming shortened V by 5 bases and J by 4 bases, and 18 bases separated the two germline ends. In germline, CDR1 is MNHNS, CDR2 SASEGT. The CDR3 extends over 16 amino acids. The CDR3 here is CASSQNTGIVYNEQFF. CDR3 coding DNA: TGTGCCAGCAGTCAGAACACAGGTATAGTATACAATGAGCAGTTCTTC.

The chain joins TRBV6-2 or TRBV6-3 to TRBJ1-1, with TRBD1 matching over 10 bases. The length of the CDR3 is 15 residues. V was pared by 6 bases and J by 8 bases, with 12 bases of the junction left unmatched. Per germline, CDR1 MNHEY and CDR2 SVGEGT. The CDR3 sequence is CASSVPTGGKEEAFF. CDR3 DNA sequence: TGTGCCAGCAGCGTCCCGACAGGGGGCAAAGAAGAAGCTTTCTTT.